The clone carrying this TCR beta chain was counted many times. Preparation of the TCRbeta library was carried out with unique molecular identifiers. Via MiXCR, TCRdb re-called the PCR reads, giving one row per CDR3 protein. The sample shows 400,000 to 500,000 distinct CDR3 sequences, approximately 11% of them seen only once. This sample was taken from a study of T-cell reconstitution after alpha-beta-depleted transplantation in children. This CDR3 spans 12 amino acids. V shed 5 bases, J shed 10 bases, and the junction held 4 bases outside the gene matches. Germline loops: CDR1 LNHDA, CDR2 SQIVND (reference sequence).

The sample was PBMCs from the stem cell graft donor, taken from the stem cell graft. The clonotype comes from a human donor who donated a stem cell graft to a child with acute myeloid leukemia. The genes are TRBV19 and TRBJ2-1, with 8 bases identical to TRBD2. The CDR3 DNA sequence: TGTGCCAGTAGTCCCTTAGCGGGAGAGCAGTTCTTC. It translates to CASSPLAGEQFF.